The T cell receptor (beta chain) under discussion was sequenced for a study of blood T cell repertoires in COVID-19. The overall study: Whether acute or convalescent, the COVID-19 samples came from the United States, Italy and Spain. In each case, the material was cDNA or gDNA derived from T cells, B-cell-depleted T cells, or PBMCs.

Germline V gene data show CDR1 as SGHTA and CDR2 as FQGNSA. Trimming left V 8 bases short and J 3 bases short, with 11 bases between. The CDR3 has 13 residues. Clones were sequenced by immunoSEQ multiplex PCR, and TCRdb holds only the in-frame ones, with some missing. The table shows 85,000 to 90,000 clones, with 86% occurring only once. The sample taken for sequencing was peripheral blood. The TCR comes from a human donor in a cohort sampled during active COVID-19. The chain recombines TRBV7-2 with TRBJ2-1, with TRBD1 as a possible D gene (8 bases). This CDR3 reads CASHRGGYNEQFF. In DNA form, the CDR3 reads TGTGCCAGCCACAGGGGGGGCTACAATGAGCAGTTCTTC.